The 18 T cell receptor beta chains given below trace back to one sample, sequenced in a study of T-cell reconstitution after alpha-beta-depleted transplantation in children. The TCRbeta library was prepared with unique molecular identifiers. TCRdb reanalysed the PCR reads using MiXCR and keeps one entry per CDR3 protein. The table shows approximately 630,000 distinct CDR3 sequences, with about an eighth occurring only once. Specimen: PBMCs, collected before TCRalphabeta/CD19-depleted stem cell transplant. These receptors were taken from a girl aged 2 to 9 with congenital amegakaryocytic thrombocytopenia, due to receive a stem cell transplant.

This clonotype was counted a few times. V gene TRBV20-1 combines with J gene TRBJ2-7; TRBD2 matches at 13 bases. CDR1 is DFQATT, CDR2 SNEGSKA, per germline (reference sequence). Losses at the gene ends were 3 bases for V and 2 bases for J; bases not matched to a gene: 7. The CDR3 has 16 residues. CDR3 in amino acids: CSAREGLAGDPYEQYF. CDR3 DNA: TGCAGTGCTAGGGAAGGACTAGCGGGAGATCCCTACGAGCAGTACTTC.

The table lists this clonotype with a count of one. The V and J genes are TRBV7-2 and TRBJ1-2, with 7 nucleotides matching TRBD1. V shed 5 bases and J 2 bases; nucleotides not matched to a gene: 2. In germline, CDR1 is SGHTA, CDR2 FQGNSA. This CDR3 contains 13 residues. For the CDR3, the DNA is TGTGCCAGCAGCATGACAGGGAACTATGGCTACACCTTC. Amino acids: CASSMTGNYGYTF. The complete variable domain, with remaining parts taken from reference TRBV7-2 and TRBJ1-2, reads GAGVSQSPSNKVTEKGKDVELRCDPISGHTALYWYRQSLGQGLEFLIYFQGNSAPDKSGLPSDRFSAERTGGSVSTLTIQRTQQEDSAVYLCASSMTGNYGYTFGSGTRLTVV.

The V call is TRBV20-1, the J call TRBJ2-5; TRBD2 agrees at 11 bases. Germline CDR1 reads DFQATT; CDR2 reads SNEGSKA (reference sequence). With V trimmed by 4 bases and J by 2 bases, 12 bases remained unmatched. The CDR3 totals 17 residues. CDR3 nucleotides: TGCAGTGCTATTGGCCCATTTGCTAGCGGGAGGCAAGAGACCCAGTACTTC. This codes for CSAIGPFASGRQETQYF.

In this sample, this clonotype turned up many times. V usage is TRBV6-5 and J usage is TRBJ2-3; D might be TRBD2 (6 bases). The germline gives CDR1 MNHEY, CDR2 SVGAGI. CDR3 length: 19 amino acids. V lost 4 bases to trimming and J lost 0 bases, with 23 bases between them. The CDR3 region is CASSSIPIHSGPSTDTQYF. CDR3 DNA sequence: TGTGCCAGCAGTTCAATCCCAATTCATAGCGGACCTAGCACAGATACGCAGTATTTT.

This clonotype came up a few times. The CDR3 ends on some other residue instead of the conserved phenylalanine or tryptophan, so this is likely a read error. The chain joins TRBV11-2 to TRBJ2-1, with D possibly TRBD2 on 5 matching bases. There are 13 residues in the CDR3. Germline V gives CDR1 SGHAT, CDR2 FQNNGV. V gave up 7 bases and J gave up 4 bases, with 11 bases separating them. The CDR3 protein is CASTGIQYNEQFL. As DNA, the CDR3 is TGTGCCAGCACCGGGATCCAATACAATGAGCAGTTCTTA.

This clonotype was seen a handful of times. The V call is TRBV5-1, the J call TRBJ2-3; TRBD2 aligns across 10 bases. V lost 3 bases to trimming and J lost 4 bases; unmatched junction nucleotides: 5. This CDR3 has 15 residues. Germline values: CDR1 SGHRS, CDR2 YFSETQ. CDR3 in amino acids: CASSWGLASADTQYF. CDR3 sequence (DNA): TGCGCCAGCAGCTGGGGACTAGCGAGTGCAGATACGCAGTATTTT.

The CDR3 loop reads CASSPGTSGRGEETQYF. The CDR3 DNA reads TGTGCCAGCAGCCCCGGGACTAGCGGGAGAGGTGAAGAGACCCAGTACTTC. The gene calls are TRBV7-7 and TRBJ2-5, with 14 bases that match TRBD2. The V segment lost 5 bases and the J segment 3 bases; nucleotides outside the gene matches: 8. CDR1 is SSHAT, CDR2 FNYEAQ, per germline (reference sequence). The CDR3 has 17 amino acids.

The chain is built from TRBV5-1 and TRBJ2-1; D remains unclear. The ends were cut back, 4 bases at V and 8 bases at J, with 10 bases in the middle. The CDR3 is made up of 12 amino acids. Germline-derived CDR1 and CDR2 are SGHRS and YFSETQ. The CDR3 region is CASSPHTDEQFF. CDR3 nucleotide sequence: TGCGCCAGCAGCCCCCACACAGATGAGCAGTTCTTC.

This clonotype was seen a few times. This may stem from a read error, because a much larger clone lies one nucleotide away. The CDR3 loop is CATSLNNEQFF. CDR3 sequence (DNA): TGTGCCACCAGCCTTAACAATGAGCAGTTCTTC. The chain joins TRBV15 to TRBJ2-1; D is undetermined. Trimming took 5 bases from V and 5 from J, leaving 4 bases between them. The length of the CDR3 is 11 residues. CDR1 and CDR2 from the germline V gene are LNHNV and YYDKDF (reference sequence).

This clonotype was detected many times. The chain has TRBV28 and TRBJ2-2; TRBD2 matches 7 bases. The CDR3 has 16 residues. The V gene's germline CDR1 is MDHEN and CDR2 SYDVKM. The V gene end was trimmed by 2 bases and the J gene end by 5 bases; junction bases not matched to a gene: 8. As DNA, the CDR3 is TGTGCCAGCAGTTTACGGTGGGACTACTTAACCGGGGAGCTGTTTTTT. Translation: CASSLRWDYLTGELFF.

This clonotype was counted many times. V gene TRBV7-3 combines with J gene TRBJ2-3; perhaps TRBD2 as D (6 bases). This CDR3 has 17 amino acids. V was shortened by 4 bases and J by 2 bases, with 19 bases between the two germline ends. Germline lookup yields CDR1 SGHTA and CDR2 FQGTGA. The chain's CDR3 is CASSSRDLLQNTDTQYF. The CDR3 bases are TGTGCCAGCAGCTCGCGGGACCTCCTTCAGAACACAGATACGCAGTATTTT. The entire variable domain, with the rest obtained from reference TRBV7-3 and TRBJ2-3, is as follows: GAGVSQTPSNKVTEKGKYVELRCDPISGHTALYWYRQSLGQGPEFLIYFQGTGAADDSGLPNDRFFAVRPEGSVSTLKIQRTERGDSAVYLCASSSRDLLQNTDTQYFGPGTRLTVL.

The V and J genes are TRBV20-1 and TRBJ2-7, with 9 bases matching TRBD1. J gave up 5 bases and V 6 bases, and 11 bases lay outside the gene matches. This CDR3 has 14 residues. Looked up from germline, CDR1 is DFQATT and CDR2 is SNEGSKA (reference sequence). In DNA form, the CDR3 reads TGCAGTGCCTCTTGGGGGACAGGGTTCGACGAGCAGTACTTC. Protein: CSASWGTGFDEQYF.

The sample holds many counts of this clonotype. The chain recombines TRBV20-1 with TRBJ2-1, with D maybe TRBD2 (6 bases). The CDR3 totals 15 residues. Deletions cut 2 bases from V and 2 bases from J, with 13 bases between. The germline V gene has CDR1 DFQATT and CDR2 SNEGSKA (reference sequence). The chain's CDR3 is CSARTRDSAYNEQFF. CDR3 nucleotides: TGCAGTGCTAGAACTCGGGACTCCGCCTACAATGAGCAGTTCTTC.

This clonotype was observed at least ten times. The chain uses TRBV20-1 and TRBJ2-7; D is ambiguous. Trimming left V 2 bases short and J 4 bases short, with 18 bases between. The CDR3 consists of 15 residues. From germline, CDR1 is DFQATT and CDR2 SNEGSKA (reference sequence). DNA of the CDR3: TGCAGTGCTAGAAGATTGGGTCTAGGCGTATACGAGCAGTACTTC. This encodes CSARRLGLGVYEQYF.

This clonotype was observed a handful of times. This chain connects TRBV20-1 to TRBJ2-3; weak D call: TRBD1 (7 bases). This CDR3 is built from 14 residues. V lost 3 bases to trimming and J lost 2 bases, with 12 bases between them. Germline-derived CDR1 and CDR2 are DFQATT and SNEGSKA (reference sequence). The CDR3 DNA reads as TGCAGTGCTAGGCGGGACAGAAACACAGATACGCAGTATTTT. Its protein product is CSARRDRNTDTQYF.

This clonotype was detected ten times or more. The CDR3 region is CASSLRGGSTRSTEAFF. CDR3 DNA: TGCGCCAGCAGCTTGAGGGGTGGGAGCACTCGGAGCACTGAAGCTTTCTTT. V and J are TRBV5-1 and TRBJ1-1; TRBD1 might be the D (5 bases). The germline V gene has CDR1 SGHRS and CDR2 YFSETQ. CDR3 length: 17 residues. The V gene lost 1 base and the J gene lost 4 bases, with 20 bases spanning the gap.

This clonotype was detected many times. The genes are TRBV9 and TRBJ2-1; either TRBD1 or TRBD2 may fit D (5 bases each). The germline V and J ends were trimmed by 8 bases and 4 bases, with 13 bases remaining between them. Germline CDR1 reads SGDLS; CDR2 reads YYNGEE. The CDR3 is 13 residues long. The CDR3 spells CARGDGIYNEQFF. The CDR3 DNA reads TGTGCCAGGGGGGACGGCATTTACAATGAGCAGTTCTTC.

This clonotype showed up many times. V is TRBV7-9 and J is TRBJ1-1, with D uncertain. CDR3 length: 14 residues. V was cut by 2 bases and J by 5 bases, with 12 bases left in between. Germline lookup yields CDR1 SEHNR and CDR2 FQNEAQ (reference sequence). The CDR3: CASSLSRVRTEAFF. The CDR3 DNA reads TGTGCCAGCAGCTTATCGAGGGTGAGGACTGAAGCTTTCTTT.